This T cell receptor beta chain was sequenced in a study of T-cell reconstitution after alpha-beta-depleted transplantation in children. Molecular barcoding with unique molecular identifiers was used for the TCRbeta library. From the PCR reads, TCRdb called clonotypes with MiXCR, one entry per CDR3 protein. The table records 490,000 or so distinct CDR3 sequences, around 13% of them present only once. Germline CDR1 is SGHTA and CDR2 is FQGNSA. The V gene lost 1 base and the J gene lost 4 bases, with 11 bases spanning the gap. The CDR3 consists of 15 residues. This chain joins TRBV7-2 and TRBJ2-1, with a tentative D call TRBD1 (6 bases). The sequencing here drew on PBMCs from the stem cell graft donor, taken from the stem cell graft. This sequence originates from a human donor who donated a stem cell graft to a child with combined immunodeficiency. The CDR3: CASSLVGQIYNEQFF. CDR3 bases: TGTGCCAGCAGCTTAGTGGGACAAATTTACAATGAGCAGTTCTTC.